Described below is a single TCR beta chain sequence and its context. The sample comes from a study of shared clonotypes between healthy human individuals. Germline values: CDR1 SEHNR, CDR2 FQNEAQ (reference sequence). The CDR3 is 14 residues long. Between the trimmed V and J ends, which lost 8 bases and 5 bases, there was a span of 15 bases. TCRdb's copy holds only in-frame clones and misses some; the assay was immunoSEQ multiplex PCR. The table records roughly 2.5 million clones, around 90% of them present only once. V gene TRBV7-9 combines with J gene TRBJ1-4, with D possibly being TRBD1 (5 bases). The clonotype was recovered from a man aged 18 to 29 in good health. Sequencing input: naive CD4+ T cells sorted from blood. The subset was: CD45RA+ positively selected. CDR3 sequence reads: CASPRDGANEKLFF. CDR3 nucleotides: TGTGCCAGCCCTCGGGACGGAGCAAATGAAAAACTGTTTTTT.